The rows below give T cell receptor beta chains drawn from one sample of a study of siplizumab effects on memory and regulatory T cells. Sequencing was performed with immunoSEQ multiplex PCR; in TCRdb, only in-frame clones are kept and a portion is missing. Of 55,000 to 80,000 clones listed, roughly 85% are singletons. The sequencing input was memory CD4+ T cells sorted from blood. The receptors here all came from a human donor in good health. Each CDR3 is given with its conserved first and last residue. D genes are given only for firm matches. Only part of the rows carry a size: once, few, many, or a class if the clone is expanded.

few	TRBV5-6	TRBJ2-5	NA	CASSVQGQETQYF	TGTGCCAGCAGTGTCCAGGGCCAAGAGACCCAGTACTTC
NA	TRBV7-2	TRBJ2-3	TRBD1	CASSSTDRVGTDTQYF	TGTGCCAGCAGCTCGACGGACAGGGTGGGCACAGATACGCAGTATTTT
few	TRBV5-1	TRBJ2-3	NA	CASSLGKVPDTQYF	TGCGCCAGCAGCTTGGGAAAAGTTCCAGATACGCAGTATTTT
NA	TRBV18	TRBJ1-4	NA	CASSPSRFEKLFF	TGTGCCAGCTCACCAAGCAGATTTGAAAAACTGTTTTTT
NA	TRBV25-1	TRBJ2-6	TRBD1	CASSSGQRANVLTF	TGTGCCAGCAGTTCGGGACAGAGGGCCAACGTCCTGACTTTC
NA	TRBV28	TRBJ2-3	TRBD2	CASSLTSGGRDTQYF	TGTGCCAGCAGCCTGACTAGCGGGGGGCGGGATACGCAGTATTTT
few	TRBV19	TRBJ2-2	NA	CASSIIWGSPTGELFF	TGTGCCAGTAGTATAATATGGGGATCTCCTACCGGGGAGCTGTTTTTT
NA	TRBV2	TRBJ2-2	NA	CASSESVSLFF	TGTGCCAGCAGTGAATCGGTATCGCTGTTTTTT
NA	TRBV10-2	TRBJ1-3	NA	CASSDLGAGNTIYF	TGCGCCAGCAGTGATTTGGGGGCTGGAAACACCATATATTTT
NA	TRBV21-1	TRBJ2-5	NA	CASRRRGDPQETQYF	TGTGCCAGCAGGAGGAGGGGCGACCCCCAAGAGACCCAGTACTTC